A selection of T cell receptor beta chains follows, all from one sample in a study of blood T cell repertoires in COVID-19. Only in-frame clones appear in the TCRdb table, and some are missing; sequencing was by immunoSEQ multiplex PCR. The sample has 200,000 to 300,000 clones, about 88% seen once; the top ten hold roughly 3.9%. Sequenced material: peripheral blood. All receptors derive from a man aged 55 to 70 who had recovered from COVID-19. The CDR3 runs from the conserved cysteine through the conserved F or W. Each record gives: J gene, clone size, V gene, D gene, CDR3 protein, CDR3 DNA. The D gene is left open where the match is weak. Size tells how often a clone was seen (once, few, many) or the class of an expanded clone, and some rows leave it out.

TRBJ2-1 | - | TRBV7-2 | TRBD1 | CASSYGTVNEQFF | TGTGCCAGCAGTTATGGGACAGTCAATGAGCAGTTCTTC
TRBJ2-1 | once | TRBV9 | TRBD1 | CASSATGVHNEQFF | TGTGCCAGCAGCGCCACAGGGGTCCACAATGAGCAGTTCTTC
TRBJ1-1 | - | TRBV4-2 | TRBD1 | CASSHQGQGGTEAFF | TGTGCCAGCAGCCACCAGGGACAGGGGGGCACTGAAGCTTTCTTT
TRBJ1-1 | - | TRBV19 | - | CASSISLGRTTEAFF | TGTGCCAGTAGTATCAGCCTCGGGAGGACCACTGAAGCTTTCTTT
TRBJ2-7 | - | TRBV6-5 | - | CASSYTQGSPYEQYF | TGTGCCAGCAGTTACACACAGGGTTCCCCTTACGAGCAGTACTTC
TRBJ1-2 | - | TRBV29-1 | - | CSVEDRGQTYGYTF | TGCAGCGTTGAAGATCGAGGCCAGACCTATGGCTACACCTTC
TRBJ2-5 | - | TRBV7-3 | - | CASSLFYQETQYF | TGTGCCAGCAGCTTGTTCTACCAAGAGACCCAGTACTTC
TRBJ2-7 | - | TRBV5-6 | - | CASTGGYWGAYEQYF | TGTGCCAGCACCGGAGGTTATTGGGGGGCCTACGAGCAGTACTTC
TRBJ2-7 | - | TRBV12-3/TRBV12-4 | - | CASSPSDEQYF | TGTGCCAGCAGTCCCTCGGACGAGCAGTACTTC
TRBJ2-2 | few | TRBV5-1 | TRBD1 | CASSLGQGSGELFF | TGCGCCAGCAGCCTTGGACAGGGCAGCGGGGAGCTGTTTTTT
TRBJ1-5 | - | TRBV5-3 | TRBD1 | CARSPDRGGQPQHF | TGTGCCAGAAGCCCAGACAGGGGCGGACAGCCCCAGCATTTT
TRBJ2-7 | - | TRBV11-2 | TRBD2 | CASSLQAGGPYEQYF | TGTGCCAGCAGCTTACAGGCGGGGGGGCCGTACGAGCAGTACTTC
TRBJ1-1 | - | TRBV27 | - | CASSHRGQQAEAFF | TGTGCCAGCAGTCACCGCGGACAGCAAGCTGAAGCTTTCTTT
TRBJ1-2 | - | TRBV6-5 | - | CASTGSNYGYTF | TGTGCCAGCACAGGTTCTAACTATGGCTACACCTTC
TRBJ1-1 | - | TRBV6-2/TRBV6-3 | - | CASSSGIAGGRSTEAFF | TGTGCCAGCAGTTCCGGGATAGCGGGGGGTCGTAGCACTGAAGCTTTCTTT
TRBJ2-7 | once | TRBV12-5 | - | CASGRYSYEQYF | TGTGCTAGTGGCAGGTACTCCTACGAGCAGTACTTC
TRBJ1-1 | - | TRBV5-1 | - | CASSLGARASAFF | TGCGCCAGCAGCTTGGGTGCGCGGGCTAGCGCTTTCTTT
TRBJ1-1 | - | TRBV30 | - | CAWRDQGYTEAFF | TGTGCCTGGAGGGATCAGGGCTACACTGAAGCTTTCTTT
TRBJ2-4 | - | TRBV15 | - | CATSRYDTGTENIQYF | TGTGCCACCAGCAGATACGATACGGGAACCGAAAACATTCAGTACTTC
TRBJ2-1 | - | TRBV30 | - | CAWSPRDEQFF | TGTGCCTGGAGCCCTCGCGATGAGCAGTTCTTC
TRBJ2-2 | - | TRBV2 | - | CASRRTGGANTGELFF | TGTGCCAGCCGACGAACGGGTGGAGCGAACACCGGGGAGCTGTTTTTT
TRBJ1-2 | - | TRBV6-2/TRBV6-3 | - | CASSSLTAGEYGYTF | TGTGCCAGCAGTTCCCTCACGGCGGGGGAGTATGGCTACACCTTC
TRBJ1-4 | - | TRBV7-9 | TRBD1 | CASSLRDRDSNEKLFF | TGTGCCAGCAGCTTACGGGACAGGGATAGTAATGAAAAACTGTTTTTT
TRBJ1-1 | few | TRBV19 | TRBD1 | CASRSGQGSTEAFF | TGTGCCAGTAGGTCTGGACAGGGCAGCACTGAAGCTTTCTTT
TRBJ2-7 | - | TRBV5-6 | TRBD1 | CASSWTGGYEQYF | TGTGCCAGCAGCTGGACAGGAGGATACGAGCAGTACTTC
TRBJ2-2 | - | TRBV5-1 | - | CASSRLDITGELFF | TGCGCCAGCAGCCGCTTAGACATAACCGGGGAGCTGTTTTTT
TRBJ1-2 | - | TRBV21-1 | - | CAKLVGTPNYGYTF | TGTGCCAAACTTGTCGGGACTCCTAACTATGGCTACACCTTC
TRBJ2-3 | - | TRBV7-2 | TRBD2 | CASSAASGFTDTQYF | TGTGCCAGCAGCGCAGCTAGCGGGTTCACAGATACGCAGTATTTT
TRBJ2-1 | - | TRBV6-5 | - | CASTLARGYNEQFF | TGTGCCAGCACCTTGGCCAGGGGCTACAATGAGCAGTTCTTC
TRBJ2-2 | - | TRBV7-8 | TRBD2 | CASSPRFRTSGGQNGELFF | TGTGCCAGCAGCCCGAGGTTTAGGACTAGCGGGGGGCAGAACGGGGAGCTGTTTTTT
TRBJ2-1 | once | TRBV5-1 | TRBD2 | CASSPVAGGANNEQFF | TGCGCCAGCAGCCCCGTTGCGGGGGGGGCCAATAATGAGCAGTTCTTC
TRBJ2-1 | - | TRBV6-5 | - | CASRRTGNGWQFF | TGTGCCAGCAGGCGAACAGGGAATGGTTGGCAGTTCTTC
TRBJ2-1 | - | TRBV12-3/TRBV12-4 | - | CASSSYTMRGFF | TGTGCCAGCAGTTCATATACAATGAGAGGGTTCTTC
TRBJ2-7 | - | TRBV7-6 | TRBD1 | CASSLGGTGGQNEQYF | TGTGCCAGCAGCTTAGGAGGGACAGGGGGCCAGAACGAGCAGTACTTC
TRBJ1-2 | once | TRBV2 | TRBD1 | CASRAVGDSYGYTF | TGTGCCAGCAGAGCCGTAGGGGACAGCTATGGCTACACCTTC
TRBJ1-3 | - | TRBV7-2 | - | CASSSRQPYGNTIYF | TGTGCCAGCAGCTCCCGACAACCCTACGGAAACACCATATATTTT
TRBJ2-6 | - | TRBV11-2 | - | CASAGQRKPGANVLTF | TGTGCCAGCGCGGGGCAGAGAAAACCTGGGGCCAACGTCCTGACTTTC
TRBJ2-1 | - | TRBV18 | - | CASSPSSTHNEQFF | TGTGCCAGCTCACCATCGTCGACTCACAATGAGCAGTTCTTC
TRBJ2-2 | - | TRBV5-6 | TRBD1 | CASSFRDRYTGELFF | TGTGCCAGCAGCTTCCGGGACAGATACACCGGGGAGCTGTTTTTT
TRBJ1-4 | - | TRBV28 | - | CASSSPTVVEKLFF | TGTGCCAGCAGTTCACCGACAGTTGTGGAAAAACTGTTTTTT
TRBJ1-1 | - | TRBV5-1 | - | CASSLSQVSNTEAFF | TGCGCCAGCAGCTTAAGCCAGGTGTCGAACACTGAAGCTTTCTTT
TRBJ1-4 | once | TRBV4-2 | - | CASSQERNWENEKLFF | TGTGCCAGCAGCCAAGAGAGGAACTGGGAGAACGAAAAACTGTTTTTT